This T cell receptor (beta chain) was sequenced in a study of OX40 agonist ivuxolimab in advanced cancers. About the research overall: Partial responses occurred in three patients (one hepatocellular carcinoma, two cutaneous melanoma).

Study observations and caveats: CD4+ and CD8+ blood T cells expanded clonally by week 6 at 0.1 to 3.0 mg/kg.

With respect to this clone: Its antigen is not identified.

TCRdb's copy holds only in-frame clones and misses some; the assay was immunoSEQ multiplex PCR. The sample carries 100,000 or so clones, roughly 90% recorded once. V was shortened by 5 bases and J by 4 bases, with 17 bases between the two germline ends. The CDR3 spans 15 residues. In germline, CDR1 is SQVTM, CDR2 ANQGSEA. The sequences come from CD4+ or CD8+ T cells sorted from blood, collected in a trial of the OX40 agonist ivuxolimab. This TCR derives from an adult with an advanced solid tumor such as melanoma, head and neck, liver or kidney cancer. The rearrangement uses TRBV29-1 and TRBJ2-2, with D possibly matching TRBD2 (5 bases). The CDR3 DNA follows: TGCAGCGTTCTTGTTCCGGACTCGGGCACCGGGGAGCTGTTTTTT. Its protein product is CSVLVPDSGTGELFF.